The clone carrying this T cell receptor (beta chain) was recorded only once. No antigen is known for it. V was pared by 2 bases and J by 5 bases, with 5 bases of the junction left unmatched. CDR3 length: 14 amino acids. Germline V lookup: CDR1 WNHNN, CDR2 SYGVQD (reference sequence). Primers: 60 Vbeta forward and 13 Jbeta reverse. The assay was immunoSEQ multiplex PCR, and TCRdb's table has in-frame clones only and misses some. The data contain around 200,000 clones, around 89% of them singletons. This sample is drawn from a study of cytomegalovirus exposure and HLA in healthy donors. Whole-study results and caveats: With DRB1 most and HLA-C fewest, TCR association rates differed between HLA loci in a later analysis.

The sample was PBMCs. The source of this sequence is a woman aged 18-29 years in good health and CMV-seronegative. The J gene is TRBJ2-7, the V gene TRBV10-1; TRBD2 matches 8 bases. For the CDR3, the DNA is TGCGCCAGCAGTGAGACTAGCGGCAAGGACGAGCAGTACTTC. It translates to CASSETSGKDEQYF.